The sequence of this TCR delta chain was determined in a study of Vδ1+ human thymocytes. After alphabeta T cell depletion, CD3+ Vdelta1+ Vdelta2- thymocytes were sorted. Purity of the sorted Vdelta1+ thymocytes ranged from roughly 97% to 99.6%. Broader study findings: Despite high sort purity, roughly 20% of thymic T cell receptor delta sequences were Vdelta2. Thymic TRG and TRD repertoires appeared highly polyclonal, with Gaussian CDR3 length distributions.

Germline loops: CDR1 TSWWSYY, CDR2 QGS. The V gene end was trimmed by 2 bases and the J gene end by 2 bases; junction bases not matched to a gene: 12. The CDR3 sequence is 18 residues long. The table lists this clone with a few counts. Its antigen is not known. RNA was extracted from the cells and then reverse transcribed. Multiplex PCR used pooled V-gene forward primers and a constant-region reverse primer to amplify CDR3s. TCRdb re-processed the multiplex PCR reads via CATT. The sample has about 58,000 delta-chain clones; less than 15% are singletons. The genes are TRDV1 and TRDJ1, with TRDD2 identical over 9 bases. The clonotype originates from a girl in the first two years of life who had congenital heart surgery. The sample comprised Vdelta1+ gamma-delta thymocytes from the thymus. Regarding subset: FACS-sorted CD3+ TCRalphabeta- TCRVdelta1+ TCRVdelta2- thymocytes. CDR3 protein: CALGEGLPTRYATDKLIF. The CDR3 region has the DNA TGTGCTCTTGGGGAAGGCCTTCCTACTCGATACGCGACCGATAAACTCATCTTT.